This record looks at one T cell receptor beta chain sequence and its context. Its antigen is still unknown. This specimen comes from a study of shared clonotypes between healthy human individuals. V was clipped by 5 bases and J by 4 bases; unmatched bases: 3. Germline V lookup: CDR1 KGHSH, CDR2 LQKENI. The CDR3 covers 13 residues. 300 ng DNA, about 30,000 T cell genomes, went into unsorted PBMC replicate PCRs. The authors sequenced unsorted PBMC DNA on ten immunoSEQ deep assay plates. The assay was immunoSEQ multiplex PCR, and TCRdb's table has in-frame clones only and misses some. Counted here are about half a million clones, roughly four fifths occurring once; the ten biggest clones make up around 12%. Findings and caveats of the study: Sample collection involved blood only; tissue repertoires are likely different.

The sequenced sample consisted of PBMCs. This receptor was obtained from a woman aged 40 to 55 in good health. Some clones in this sample may be carry-over from other donors' samples. The V and J genes are TRBV18 and TRBJ1-1; 8 positions match TRBD1. CDR3 loop: CASSADRATEAFF. CDR3 nucleotide sequence: TGTGCCAGCTCAGCGGACAGGGCCACTGAAGCTTTCTTT.